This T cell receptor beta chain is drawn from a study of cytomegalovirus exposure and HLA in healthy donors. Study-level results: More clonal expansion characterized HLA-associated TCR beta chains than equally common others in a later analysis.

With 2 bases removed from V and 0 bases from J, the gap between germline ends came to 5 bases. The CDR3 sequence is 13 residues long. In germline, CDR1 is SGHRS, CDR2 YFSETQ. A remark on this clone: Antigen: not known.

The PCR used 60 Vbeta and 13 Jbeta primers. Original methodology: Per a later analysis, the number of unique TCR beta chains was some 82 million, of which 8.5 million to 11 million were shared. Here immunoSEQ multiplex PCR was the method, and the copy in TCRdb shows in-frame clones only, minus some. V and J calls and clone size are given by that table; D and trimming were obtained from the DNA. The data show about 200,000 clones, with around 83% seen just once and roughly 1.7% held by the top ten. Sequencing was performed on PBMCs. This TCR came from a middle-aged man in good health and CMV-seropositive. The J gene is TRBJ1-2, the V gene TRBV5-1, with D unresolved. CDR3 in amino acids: CASSFSTNYGYTF. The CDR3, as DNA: TGCGCCAGCAGCTTTAGTACTAACTATGGCTACACCTTC.